This is a list of T cell receptor beta chains from one sample in a study of OX40 agonist ivuxolimab in advanced cancers. The repertoire was sequenced with immunoSEQ multiplex PCR; TCRdb's copy has only in-frame clones and lacks some. The table records 85,000 to 100,000 clones, roughly 90% of them present only once. Sequences were derived from CD4+ or CD8+ T cells sorted from blood, sampled in a trial of the OX40 agonist ivuxolimab. These receptors were collected from an adult with an advanced solid tumor such as melanoma, head and neck, liver or kidney cancer. CDR3s include the opening cysteine and the closing phenylalanine or tryptophan. The order of the fields is V gene, CDR3 length, clone size, D gene, J gene, CDR3 DNA, CDR3 protein. D genes are given only for firm matches. A clone size is listed for some rows: how often the clone was seen (once, few, many), or a class if it is expanded.

V gene: TRBV5-8
CDR3 length: 14
clone size: .
D gene: TRBD1
J gene: TRBJ1-1
CDR3 DNA: TGTGCCAGCAGCTCCGACAGGGGGAACACTGAAGCTTTCTTT
CDR3 protein: CASSSDRGNTEAFF

V gene: TRBV5-1
CDR3 length: 12
clone size: once
D gene: .
J gene: TRBJ1-1
CDR3 DNA: TGCGCCAGCCGACAGGAGAACACTGAAGCTTTCTTT
CDR3 protein: CASRQENTEAFF

V gene: TRBV29-1
CDR3 length: 12
clone size: .
D gene: TRBD1
J gene: TRBJ1-5
CDR3 DNA: TGCAGCGTTGCGACAGGGGGACAGCCCCAGCATTTT
CDR3 protein: CSVATGGQPQHF

V gene: TRBV7-9
CDR3 length: 13
clone size: .
D gene: .
J gene: TRBJ1-2
CDR3 DNA: TGTGCCAGCAGCTTGACAAGGAACGGCGGCTACACCTTC
CDR3 protein: CASSLTRNGGYTF

V gene: TRBV12-5
CDR3 length: 13
clone size: .
D gene: .
J gene: TRBJ2-5
CDR3 DNA: TGTGCTAGTGGTTTGGACCAAAGGGAGACCCAGTACTTC
CDR3 protein: CASGLDQRETQYF

V gene: TRBV6-5
CDR3 length: 11
clone size: .
D gene: .
J gene: TRBJ2-7
CDR3 DNA: TGTGCCGCGTCCAGGGTCTACGAGCAGTACTTC
CDR3 protein: CAASRVYEQYF

V gene: TRBV28
CDR3 length: 19
clone size: .
D gene: TRBD2
J gene: TRBJ2-7
CDR3 DNA: TGTGCCAGCAGTTCGAACCCGGGACTAGCGGGGTCCAGCTCCTACGAGCAGTACTTC
CDR3 protein: CASSSNPGLAGSSSYEQYF

V gene: TRBV30
CDR3 length: 14
clone size: .
D gene: TRBD2
J gene: TRBJ2-3
CDR3 DNA: TGTGCCTGGAGTGGATTAGCGGGGGCGGATACGCAGTATTTT
CDR3 protein: CAWSGLAGADTQYF

V gene: TRBV30
CDR3 length: 12
clone size: .
D gene: .
J gene: TRBJ2-5
CDR3 DNA: TGTGCCTGGACGGGCGGCCAAGAGACCCAGTACTTC
CDR3 protein: CAWTGGQETQYF

V gene: TRBV5-1
CDR3 length: 16
clone size: .
D gene: TRBD1
J gene: TRBJ2-5
CDR3 DNA: TGCGCCAGCAGCTTGGAGGACAGGGGAGGGCAAGAGACCCAGTACTTC
CDR3 protein: CASSLEDRGGQETQYF

V gene: TRBV4-3
CDR3 length: 16
clone size: .
D gene: TRBD1
J gene: TRBJ1-6
CDR3 DNA: TGCGCCAGCAGCCAAGCCCGGGACAGGGATAATTCACCCCTCCACTTT
CDR3 protein: CASSQARDRDNSPLHF

V gene: TRBV28
CDR3 length: 13
clone size: .
D gene: .
J gene: TRBJ1-2
CDR3 DNA: TGTGCCACCCACGGACGGAATGTAGTTGGCTACACCTTC
CDR3 protein: CATHGRNVVGYTF

V gene: TRBV29-1
CDR3 length: 13
clone size: .
D gene: TRBD1
J gene: TRBJ1-1
CDR3 DNA: TGCAGCGGTGCTGCGACAGGGTACACTGAAGCTTTCTTT
CDR3 protein: CSGAATGYTEAFF

V gene: TRBV7-2
CDR3 length: 13
clone size: .
D gene: .
J gene: TRBJ2-1
CDR3 DNA: TGTGCCAGCAGCTTGTCAACCAACAATGAGCAGTTCTTC
CDR3 protein: CASSLSTNNEQFF

V gene: TRBV9
CDR3 length: 15
clone size: .
D gene: .
J gene: TRBJ1-3
CDR3 DNA: TGTGCCAGCAGCGTAGGTGCGGTCTCTGGAAACACCATATATTTT
CDR3 protein: CASSVGAVSGNTIYF

V gene: TRBV30
CDR3 length: 13
clone size: .
D gene: .
J gene: TRBJ2-7
CDR3 DNA: TGTGCCTGGACCTCGGACAGGGAGGGCGAGCAGTACTTC
CDR3 protein: CAWTSDREGEQYF

V gene: TRBV7-9
CDR3 length: 11
clone size: .
D gene: .
J gene: TRBJ1-2
CDR3 DNA: TGTGCCAGCAGCTTATTGCAGGGTAGCACCTTC
CDR3 protein: CASSLLQGSTF

V gene: TRBV7-2
CDR3 length: 16
clone size: .
D gene: .
J gene: TRBJ1-2
CDR3 DNA: TGTGCCAGCAGCTCCGTGGACCCACGGATGTCCTATGGCTACACCTTC
CDR3 protein: CASSSVDPRMSYGYTF

V gene: TRBV6-5
CDR3 length: 14
clone size: .
D gene: .
J gene: TRBJ1-1
CDR3 DNA: TGTGCCAGCAGTTACTCCCGGTTGAACACTGAAGCTTTCTTT
CDR3 protein: CASSYSRLNTEAFF

V gene: TRBV30
CDR3 length: 12
clone size: .
D gene: .
J gene: TRBJ2-3
CDR3 DNA: TGTGCCTGGAGTACCTCCACAGATACGCAGTATTTT
CDR3 protein: CAWSTSTDTQYF

V gene: TRBV9
CDR3 length: 14
clone size: .
D gene: .
J gene: TRBJ1-1
CDR3 DNA: TGTGCCAGCTCGTTTGGGACGGGGAACACTGAAGCTTTCTTT
CDR3 protein: CASSFGTGNTEAFF

V gene: TRBV27
CDR3 length: 18
clone size: .
D gene: TRBD1
J gene: TRBJ1-6
CDR3 DNA: TGTGCCAGCAGTACACCAACCCACCCCCCGCGACAGGGAGGCTCCCTCCACTTT
CDR3 protein: CASSTPTHPPRQGGSLHF

V gene: TRBV19
CDR3 length: 14
clone size: .
D gene: .
J gene: TRBJ2-3
CDR3 DNA: TGTGCCAGTAGCCTGGCAGGGGTAGGAGATACGCAGTATTTT
CDR3 protein: CASSLAGVGDTQYF

V gene: TRBV27
CDR3 length: 22
clone size: .
D gene: TRBD2
J gene: TRBJ2-3
CDR3 DNA: TGTGCCAGCAGTCCTAGGGTCCCCTCGGGTCCAGCGGGGGATCGGGGCACAGATACGCAGTATTTT
CDR3 protein: CASSPRVPSGPAGDRGTDTQYF

V gene: TRBV5-1
CDR3 length: 16
clone size: .
D gene: .
J gene: TRBJ2-7
CDR3 DNA: TGCGCCAGCAGCACCTCCCGACAGAGGGCTCCCTACGAGCAGTACTTC
CDR3 protein: CASSTSRQRAPYEQYF

V gene: TRBV5-5
CDR3 length: 15
clone size: .
D gene: TRBD1
J gene: TRBJ1-2
CDR3 DNA: TGTGCCAGCAGCCAGACAGTCGGGACAGGGGAAGGCTACACCTTC
CDR3 protein: CASSQTVGTGEGYTF

V gene: TRBV18
CDR3 length: 13
clone size: .
D gene: .
J gene: TRBJ1-3
CDR3 DNA: TGTGCCAGCTCACCTTGGCGCGAGGACACCATATATTTT
CDR3 protein: CASSPWREDTIYF

V gene: TRBV7-8
CDR3 length: 15
clone size: .
D gene: .
J gene: TRBJ2-3
CDR3 DNA: TGTGCCAGCAGCCTTGAGACGGCTTTCACAGATACGCAGTATTTT
CDR3 protein: CASSLETAFTDTQYF

V gene: TRBV19
CDR3 length: 13
clone size: .
D gene: .
J gene: TRBJ1-5
CDR3 DNA: TGTGCCAGTAGTATTCGGGGAAATCAGCCCCAGCATTTT
CDR3 protein: CASSIRGNQPQHF

V gene: TRBV19
CDR3 length: 13
clone size: .
D gene: TRBD2
J gene: TRBJ2-1
CDR3 DNA: TGTGCCAGTAGTGCCCAGCGGGGGGCCGGGCAGTTCTTC
CDR3 protein: CASSAQRGAGQFF

V gene: TRBV7-9
CDR3 length: 14
clone size: once
D gene: .
J gene: TRBJ2-7
CDR3 DNA: TGTGCCAGCAGCTTCAGGACAGGAGGGGGCGAGCAGTACTTC
CDR3 protein: CASSFRTGGGEQYF

V gene: TRBV7-6
CDR3 length: 14
clone size: once
D gene: .
J gene: TRBJ1-2
CDR3 DNA: TGTGCCAGCAGCTTAGGAGCAGGACCGGATGGCTACACCTTC
CDR3 protein: CASSLGAGPDGYTF

V gene: TRBV5-1
CDR3 length: 15
clone size: .
D gene: .
J gene: TRBJ1-3
CDR3 DNA: TGCGCCAGCAGTAGGGATCCTTTCTCTGGAAACACCATATATTTT
CDR3 protein: CASSRDPFSGNTIYF

V gene: TRBV14
CDR3 length: 14
clone size: once
D gene: .
J gene: TRBJ2-7
CDR3 DNA: TGTGCCAGCAGCCAAGAGGTGGACACTTACGAGCAGTACTTC
CDR3 protein: CASSQEVDTYEQYF

V gene: TRBV5-4
CDR3 length: 14
clone size: .
D gene: .
J gene: TRBJ1-1
CDR3 DNA: TGTGCCAGCAGCTTGCCCGAGGGGGGCACTGAAGCTTTCTTT
CDR3 protein: CASSLPEGGTEAFF

V gene: TRBV6-5
CDR3 length: 14
clone size: once
D gene: TRBD1
J gene: TRBJ1-2
CDR3 DNA: TGTGCCAGCATCAAACCGGGACAGGGTCGTGGCTACACCTTC
CDR3 protein: CASIKPGQGRGYTF

V gene: TRBV19
CDR3 length: 13
clone size: .
D gene: .
J gene: TRBJ2-5
CDR3 DNA: TGTGCCAGTAGTGGGGGGATACAAGAGACCCAGTACTTC
CDR3 protein: CASSGGIQETQYF

V gene: TRBV19
CDR3 length: 13
clone size: .
D gene: .
J gene: TRBJ2-5
CDR3 DNA: TGTGCCAGTAGTATCGGGGTCCAAGAGACCCAGTACTTC
CDR3 protein: CASSIGVQETQYF

V gene: TRBV28
CDR3 length: 13
clone size: once
D gene: .
J gene: TRBJ1-3
CDR3 DNA: TGTGCCAGCAGTCCCGGCGATGGAAACACCATATATTTT
CDR3 protein: CASSPGDGNTIYF

V gene: TRBV2
CDR3 length: 15
clone size: .
D gene: TRBD1
J gene: TRBJ1-2
CDR3 DNA: TGTGCCAGCAGTAGAGACAGGGGAGGCGTCTATGGCTACACCTTC
CDR3 protein: CASSRDRGGVYGYTF

V gene: TRBV6-5
CDR3 length: 14
clone size: .
D gene: .
J gene: TRBJ2-7
CDR3 DNA: TGTGCCAGCAGCCCCGGGACCCACTCCTACGAGCAGTACTTC
CDR3 protein: CASSPGTHSYEQYF

V gene: TRBV5-6
CDR3 length: 18
clone size: .
D gene: .
J gene: TRBJ1-3
CDR3 DNA: TGTGCCAGCAGCGGACGGACAGCCCTATCACTCTGGAAAAGTACCATATATTTT
CDR3 protein: CASSGRTALSLWKSTIYF

V gene: TRBV28
CDR3 length: 15
clone size: .
D gene: TRBD1
J gene: TRBJ1-4
CDR3 DNA: TGTGCCAGCATTAACAGCGGGACAGGCGGTGAAAAACTGTTTTTT
CDR3 protein: CASINSGTGGEKLFF

V gene: TRBV4-2
CDR3 length: 16
clone size: .
D gene: .
J gene: TRBJ2-7
CDR3 DNA: TGTGCCAGCAGCCAAGGGGACGGAGGCCTTTACTACGAGCAGTACTTC
CDR3 protein: CASSQGDGGLYYEQYF

V gene: TRBV7-9
CDR3 length: 16
clone size: once
D gene: .
J gene: TRBJ2-7
CDR3 DNA: TGTGCCAGCAGCTTAGAGAGGCAGGGCAGGTCCTACGAGCAGTACTTC
CDR3 protein: CASSLERQGRSYEQYF

V gene: TRBV19
CDR3 length: 17
clone size: .
D gene: TRBD1
J gene: TRBJ1-5
CDR3 DNA: TGTGCCAGTAGTATGCAGGGGGTTTCGTTGAGCAATCAGCCCCAGCATTTT
CDR3 protein: CASSMQGVSLSNQPQHF